This TCR beta chain was sequenced during a study of T cell responses to AZD1222 COVID-19 vaccine. Study results and limitations: Only 5 to 7 AZD1222 recipients were seropositive at baseline. Spike-wide vaccine-associated CD4 TCRs dominated at 160-218 and 743-854. Repertoires were sampled only after the peak T cell response.

Note on this clone: Its antigen remains unidentified.

Produced via immunoSEQ multiplex PCR; TCRdb's table is partial and in-frame only. This table has some 180,000 clones, about nine tenths appearing once. Second-dose intervals of approximately 4 or approximately 12 weeks were pooled. Germline assignment: CDR1 SGDLS and CDR2 YYNGEE. The CDR3 covers 15 residues. The junction had 5 bases not matched to a gene; V was cut back by 3 bases and J by 2 bases. Material: peripheral blood, obtained 28 days after the second AZD1222 dose. This receptor was obtained from an adult who received the AZD1222 COVID-19 vaccine. The rearrangement joins TRBV9 to TRBJ2-1, with TRBD2 identical over 7 bases. Here the CDR3 DNA reads TGTGCCAGCAGCGCTAGCGGCCAGACCTACAATGAGCAGTTCTTC. The encoded protein is CASSASGQTYNEQFF.